Sequencing of this TCR beta chain was carried out in a study of blood T cells in healthy people across ages. Only a few counts were recorded for this clonotype. With a J-beta primer mix and a sample-barcoded 5' primer, a second PCR ran about 7 to 12 cycles. TCRdb re-called the 5' RACE reads through MiXCR, storing one row per CDR3 protein. Of 450,000 to 600,000 distinct CDR3 sequences listed, over 25% are singletons. The same sample was also used in a study of T cells of mothers and their children.

Sequences were obtained from blood. This sequence originates from a boy younger than 10 in good health.

CDR3 region: CAISESIARNIQYF. As DNA, the CDR3 is TGTGCCATCAGTGAGTCCATTGCCCGAAACATTCAGTACTTC. The chain is built from TRBV10-3 and TRBJ2-4, with no clear D. CDR3 length: 14 residues. Germline V lookup: CDR1 ENHRY, CDR2 SYGVKD. V was pared by 0 bases and J by 6 bases, with 9 bases between.